This T cell receptor (beta chain) was profiled in a study of blood T cell repertoires in COVID-19. Study summary: Italy, Spain and the United States were the sources of the convalescent and acute COVID-19 samples. Nucleic acid was either cDNA or gDNA, and it came from T cells, B-cell-depleted T cells, or PBMCs.

CDR1 and CDR2 from the germline V gene are SGHRS and YFSETQ. Trimming shortened V by 0 bases and J by 8 bases, and 9 bases separated the two germline ends. The CDR3 contains 14 residues. There are a few counts of this clone. Libraries were prepared by immunoSEQ multiplex PCR; TCRdb keeps only in-frame clonotypes and omits some of them. The data contain about 73,000 clones, roughly 83% of them singletons. The clonotype was recovered from a man at least 80 years old with active or convalescent COVID-19. The chain links TRBV5-1 to TRBJ1-6; D unresolved. Specimen: peripheral blood. Here the CDR3 DNA reads TGCGCCAGCAGCTTGGTGCAGGAGGATTCACCCCTCCACTTT. Its protein is CASSLVQEDSPLHF.